These 7 T cell receptor beta chains were sequenced from one sample in a study of T and B cells in COVID-19 patients. Multiplex PCR with BIOMED2 TRB-A/B primer pools amplified TRB rearrangements. TCRdb itself ran the multiplex PCR reads through MiXCR, one entry per CDR3 protein. The sample yields 3,500 to 4,500 distinct CDR3 sequences, 20% to 25% seen once. Blood genomic DNA input for TRB amplification was about 250-500 ng. Sequences were obtained from blood. The receptors here all came from a human donor with active COVID-19.

This clonotype has a count of ten or more. The chain uses TRBV5-6 and TRBJ1-2, with D uncertain. Germline assignment: CDR1 SGHDT and CDR2 YYEEEE. Between the trimmed V and J ends, which lost 0 bases and 4 bases, there was a span of 7 bases. The CDR3 consists of 13 residues. The DNA for the CDR3 is TGTGCCAGCAGCTTGGACAGACGCTATGGCTACACCTTC. Protein product: CASSLDRRYGYTF.

The V call is TRBV4-2, the J call TRBJ2-1; 8 positions match TRBD1. Germline V gives CDR1 LGHNA, CDR2 YNFKEQ. This CDR3 is 17 amino acids long. The trim removed 3 bases at V and 4 bases at J, leaving 11 bases unmatched. Written as DNA, the CDR3 is TGTGCCAGCAGCCAGGACTCGGACAGGGTCCTTTACAATGAGCAGTTCTTC. Translating gives CASSQDSDRVLYNEQFF.

By frequency in the sample, this clonotype is large. The chain recombines TRBV19 with TRBJ2-2; D not certain. Germline values: CDR1 LNHDA, CDR2 SQIVND (reference sequence). The CDR3 runs to 11 residues. V lost 7 bases, J lost 6 bases, and 6 bases lay in between. The CDR3 region has the DNA TGTGCCAGTAAGGTAGCCGGGGAGCTGTTTTTT. Its translation: CASKVAGELFF. Together with reference TRBV19 and TRBJ2-2, the CDR3 gives the full variable domain: DGGITQSPKYLFRKEGQNVTLSCEQNLNHDAMYWYRQDPGQGLRLIYYSQIVNDFQKGDIAEGYSVSREKKESFPLTVTSAQKNPTAFYLCASKVAGELFFGEGSRLTVL.

By share, this clonotype ranks as medium-sized. The V and J genes are TRBV6-2 or TRBV6-3 and TRBJ2-3, with D perhaps TRBD2 (6 bases). Trimming stripped 9 bases from V and 0 bases from J, with 13 bases between. CDR1 MNHEY and CDR2 SVGEGT come from the germline V gene. The CDR3 runs to 14 residues. The chain's CDR3 is CASLGDSSTDTQYF. The CDR3 DNA reads as TGTGCCAGTCTTGGGGACTCTAGCACAGATACGCAGTATTTT.

The rearrangement links TRBV27 to TRBJ2-7, with D perhaps TRBD2 (6 bases). This CDR3 is 16 amino acids long. V dropped 6 bases and J dropped 5 bases, with 23 bases sitting between them. CDR1 and CDR2 from the germline V gene are MNHEY and SMNVEV (reference sequence). The CDR3 sequence: CASSSGRSGNLDEQYF. CDR3 sequence (DNA): TGTGCCAGCAGCAGCGGGCGTTCCGGCAACTTAGACGAGCAGTACTTC.

This clonotype is labeled medium-sized. The rearrangement uses TRBV19 and TRBJ2-7; 9 bases map to TRBD1. Trimming at V came to 10 bases and at J to 4 bases, leaving 5 bases not matched to a gene. Germline CDR1 reads LNHDA; CDR2 reads SQIVND (reference sequence). The CDR3 is 12 residues long. The CDR3 is CATGQGIYEQYF. The CDR3 DNA reads as TGTGCCACCGGACAGGGGATTTACGAGCAGTACTTC.

This clonotype showed up just once. This may be a read error: a much more frequent sequence differs by one nucleotide. The V call is TRBV5-6, the J call TRBJ1-1, with 7 nucleotides matching TRBD1. Looked up from germline, CDR1 is SGHDT and CDR2 is YYEEEE. The CDR3 loop spans 11 amino acids. The V gene end was trimmed by 6 bases and the J gene end by 6 bases; junction bases not matched to a gene: 2. The CDR3 bases are TGTGCCAGCACAGGGGGAGCTGAAGCTTTCTTT. Residues: CASTGGAEAFF.